The T cell receptor beta chain described here comes from a study of OX40 agonist ivuxolimab in advanced cancers. The wider study: Ivuxolimab is a fully human IgG2 antibody that activates OX40 (CD134). A diagnosis of hepatocellular carcinoma, melanoma, renal cell or head and neck cancer was present in dose-escalation patients.

The assay was immunoSEQ multiplex PCR, and TCRdb's table has in-frame clones only and misses some. The profile shows approximately 74,000 clones, 70% to 90% of them singletons. Germline loops: CDR1 MNHEY, CDR2 SMNVEV (reference sequence). The CDR3 is made up of 12 amino acids. Trimming took 6 bases from V and 4 from J, leaving 7 bases between them. Enrollment shut out patients with autoimmune disease history or systemic immunosuppression. Blood sampling was done at baseline, cycle 4 day 1, and cycle 7 day 1. This sample comprised CD4+ or CD8+ T cells sorted from blood, obtained in a trial of the OX40 agonist ivuxolimab. The V and J genes are TRBV27 and TRBJ1-5; perhaps TRBD1 as D (5 bases). The receptor's source is an adult with an advanced solid tumor such as melanoma, head and neck, liver or kidney cancer. The CDR3 coding sequence is TGTGCCAGCAGGGGGGAGAATCAGCCCCAGCATTTT. Amino acids: CASRGENQPQHF.